The source of this T cell receptor (beta chain) is a study of T-cell reconstitution after alpha-beta-depleted transplantation in children (dated by TCRdb to the mid-2010s). Describing the broader study: Using TCR repertoire profiling, the study quantitatively followed how T-cell immune reconstitution unfolded in children after TCRalphabeta/CD19-depleted allogeneic hematopoietic cell transplantation.

The receptor library was made with PCR. Instrument on record: Illumina HiSeq 2500. TCR library preparation used molecular barcoding, with unique molecular identifiers applied to normalize quantification of the TCRbeta repertoire. Through fastp at Q25 and MiXCR, TCRdb rebuilt clones from the public reads, retaining in-frame beta chains. Rows are unified per CDR3 protein, each entry keeping the most common DNA and genes. Across this sample there are hundreds of thousands of distinct CDR3 sequences, with nearly 10% seen only once. Jointly, the top ten make up over 9.5% of the sample. This clonotype was counted at least ten times. Its cognate antigen has yet to be identified. Base quality data are lacking; no much larger clone is found one base away. The sequence was collected from a human donor who donated a stem cell graft to a child with SCID. Material: PBMCs from the stem cell graft donor, obtained from the stem cell graft.

The nucleotide sequence reads as follows: TGTGCCAGCAGCCCTAGACAGGGGGCGCGCGGGGAGCTGTTTTTT. Its translation is CASSPRQGARGELFF. The rearranged segments are TRBV7-9 and TRBJ2-2; TRBD1 fits 10 bases in the junction. V ends up 5 bases short and J 7 bases short, with an unmatched junction base count of 7. The CDR3 has 15 amino acids, counting the end cysteine and phenylalanine. Only the CDR3 part of the read is kept: 45 bases, read in frame from the first base. CDR1 and CDR2 are read off the germline V gene (reference sequence) as SEHNR and FQNEAQ.